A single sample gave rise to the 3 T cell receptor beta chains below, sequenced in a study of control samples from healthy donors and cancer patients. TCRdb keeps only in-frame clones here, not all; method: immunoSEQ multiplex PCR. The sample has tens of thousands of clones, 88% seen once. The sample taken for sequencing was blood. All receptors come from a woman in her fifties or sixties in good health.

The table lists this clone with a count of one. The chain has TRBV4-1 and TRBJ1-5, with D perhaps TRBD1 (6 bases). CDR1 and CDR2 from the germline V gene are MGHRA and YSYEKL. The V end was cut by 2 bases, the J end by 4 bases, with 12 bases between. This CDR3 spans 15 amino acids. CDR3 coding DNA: TGCGCCAGCAGCCAACAAACAGGGACTAATCAGCCCCAGCATTTT. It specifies CASSQQTGTNQPQHF.

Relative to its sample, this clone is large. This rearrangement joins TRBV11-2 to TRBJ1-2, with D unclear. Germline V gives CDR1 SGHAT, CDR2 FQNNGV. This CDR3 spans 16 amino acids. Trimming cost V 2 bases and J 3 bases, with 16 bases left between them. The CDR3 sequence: CASSLTVTTVHYGYTF. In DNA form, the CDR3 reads TGTGCCAGCAGCTTAACAGTGACCACGGTACACTATGGCTACACCTTC.

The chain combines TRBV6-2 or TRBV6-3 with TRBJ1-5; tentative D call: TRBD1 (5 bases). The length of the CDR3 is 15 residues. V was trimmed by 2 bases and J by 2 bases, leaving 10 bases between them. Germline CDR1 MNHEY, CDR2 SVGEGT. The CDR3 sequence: CASSYHTGGNQPQHF. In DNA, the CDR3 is TGTGCCAGCAGTTACCATACAGGTGGCAATCAGCCCCAGCATTTT.